Presented here are 29 T cell receptor beta chains from one specimen sequenced in a study of OX40 agonist ivuxolimab in advanced cancers. The repertoire was sequenced with immunoSEQ multiplex PCR; TCRdb's copy has only in-frame clones and lacks some. The table has over 60,000 clones, 89% seen once. The sequences come from CD4+ or CD8+ T cells sorted from blood, collected in a trial of the OX40 agonist ivuxolimab. The receptors were sampled from an adult with an advanced solid tumor such as melanoma, head and neck, liver or kidney cancer.

The chain joins TRBV6-6 to TRBJ1-2, with TRBD1 identical over 11 bases. Germline V gene sequence: CDR1 MNHNY, CDR2 SVGAGI (reference sequence). After removal of 3 bases from V and 0 bases from J, the junction contained 3 bases not matched to a gene. This CDR3 is built from 16 residues. In DNA form, the CDR3 reads TGTGCCAGCAGTTATCCGGGACAGGGGGCTAACTATGGCTACACCTTC. Residues: CASSYPGQGANYGYTF.

The table lists this clone with a few counts. The rearrangement joins TRBV5-4 to TRBJ2-2, with a possible D match to TRBD1 (6 bases). V dropped 1 base and J dropped 3 bases, with 7 bases sitting between them. The CDR3 spans 14 residues. The V gene's germline CDR1 is SGHNT and CDR2 YYREEE (reference sequence). The CDR3 spells CASSLTGYTGELFF. CDR3 DNA: TGTGCCAGCAGCTTGACAGGGTACACCGGGGAGCTGTTTTTT.

Only one count was recorded for this clone. The chain recombines TRBV18 with TRBJ1-5, with TRBD1 matching 7 bases. The CDR3 is made up of 14 amino acids. Losses at the gene ends were 6 bases for V and 6 bases for J; bases not matched to a gene: 8. CDR1 and CDR2 (germline): KGHSH, LQKENI. This chain's CDR3 is CASSEAGGGQPQHF. DNA of the CDR3: TGTGCCAGCTCCGAAGCAGGGGGTGGTCAGCCCCAGCATTTT. Combining the CDR3 with reference TRBV18 and TRBJ1-5 gives the whole variable domain NAGVMQNPRHLVRRRGQEARLRCSPMKGHSHVYWYRQLPEEGLKFMVYLQKENIIDESGMPKERFSAEFPKEGPSILRIQQVVRGDSAAYFCASSEAGGGQPQHFGDGTRLSIL.

As concerns this clone: A much larger clone differs by one base, so this may be a read error. No conserved phenylalanine or tryptophan ends this CDR3, so it is likely a read error. The chain carries TRBV10-3 and TRBJ1-2; 9 bases line up with TRBD1. This CDR3 has 13 amino acids. The trim removed 10 bases at V and 8 bases at J, leaving 11 bases unmatched. Looked up from germline, CDR1 is ENHRY and CDR2 is SYGVKD. CDR3 nucleotides: TGTGCCAGCCTAGGGGGACAGGGACGCGGCTACACCCTC. It translates to CASLGGQGRGYTL.

There are a few counts of this clone. This chain uses TRBV7-8 with TRBJ2-7; D ambiguous. V was cut by 5 bases and J by 6 bases, with 17 bases left in between. Germline CDR1 SGHVS, CDR2 FQNEAQ. CDR3 size: 14 residues. This CDR3 is CASSPRTSLGEQYF. The CDR3 nucleotides read TGTGCCAGCAGCCCACGGACCTCCCTCGGCGAGCAGTACTTC. The full variable domain, with the rest looked up from reference TRBV7-8 and TRBJ2-7, is GAGVSQSPRYKVAKRGQDVALRCDPISGHVSLFWYQQALGQGPEFLTYFQNEAQLDKSGLPSDRFFAERPEGSVSTLKIQRTQQEDSAVYLCASSPRTSLGEQYFGPGTRLTVT.

The chain couples TRBV10-3 to TRBJ1-2; D is unclear. Germline V gene sequence: CDR1 ENHRY, CDR2 SYGVKD. This CDR3 has 14 residues. The V gene lost 0 bases and the J gene lost 8 bases, with 13 bases spanning the gap. This chain's CDR3 is CAISESTAGLGYTF. The DNA for the CDR3 is TGTGCCATCAGTGAGTCAACAGCTGGGCTGGGCTACACCTTC.

The rearrangement links TRBV11-2 to TRBJ1-6; D call uncertain. Trimming removed 1 base from V and 9 bases from J, with 13 bases in between. This CDR3 contains 15 residues. CDR1 and CDR2 from the germline V gene are SGHAT and FQNNGV. CDR3: CASSLVPASGSPLHF. CDR3 bases: TGTGCCAGCAGCTTAGTCCCCGCTTCGGGTTCACCCCTCCACTTT.

This chain uses TRBV4-1 with TRBJ1-1, with D unclear. V lost 1 base and J lost 10, with 22 bases in between. The CDR3 extends over 16 amino acids. Germline V gives CDR1 MGHRA, CDR2 YSYEKL. As DNA, the CDR3 is TGCGCCAGCAGCCAAGTTTCGGCAGGCCCCCAATCGAGAGCTTTCTTT. It yields the protein CASSQVSAGPQSRAFF.

The chain combines TRBV7-2 with TRBJ2-7, with 8 nucleotides matching TRBD2. With V trimmed by 1 base and J by 0 bases, 5 bases remained unmatched. Germline lookup yields CDR1 SGHTA and CDR2 FQGNSA. This CDR3 spans 16 amino acids. The CDR3 coding sequence is TGTGCCAGCAGCTTAGGTCTAGCGGGTCCCTCCTACGAGCAGTACTTC. It specifies CASSLGLAGPSYEQYF.

The chain links TRBV18 to TRBJ2-7; 12 positions agree with TRBD2. The germline V gene encodes CDR1 KGHSH and CDR2 LQKENI. The CDR3 is 16 residues long. The trim removed 4 bases at V and 1 base at J, leaving 5 bases unmatched. CDR3 bases: TGTGCCAGCTCACGAATGACTAGCGGGAGTTCCTACGAGCAGTACTTC. Its translation: CASSRMTSGSSYEQYF. Based on the CDR3 plus reference TRBV18 and TRBJ2-7, the full variable domain is NAGVMQNPRHLVRRRGQEARLRCSPMKGHSHVYWYRQLPEEGLKFMVYLQKENIIDESGMPKERFSAEFPKEGPSILRIQQVVRGDSAAYFCASSRMTSGSSYEQYFGPGTRLTVT.

V and J are TRBV2 and TRBJ1-1; D is unresolved. CDR1 and CDR2 (germline): SNHLY, FYNNEI. CDR3 length equals 14 residues. Trimming left V 2 bases short and J 0 bases short, with 7 bases between. CDR3: CASSEFTLNTEAFF. The CDR3 bases are TGTGCCAGCAGTGAATTCACTTTGAACACTGAAGCTTTCTTT.

This clone was picked up one time. The CDR3 protein is CASNPTGTEYGYTF. The CDR3 DNA follows: TGTGCCAGCAACCCGACAGGGACGGAATATGGCTACACCTTC. The chain combines TRBV9 with TRBJ1-2; 7 positions match TRBD1. The CDR3 has 14 amino acids. The trim removed 6 bases at V and 5 bases at J, leaving 10 bases unmatched. Germline lookup yields CDR1 SGDLS and CDR2 YYNGEE.

V gene TRBV15 combines with J gene TRBJ1-2; the D is unclear. Germline lookup yields CDR1 LNHNV and CDR2 YYDKDF (reference sequence). Trimming shortened V by 1 base and J by 2 bases, and 11 bases separated the two germline ends. CDR3 length equals 15 residues. The CDR3 loop is CATSRAAGVNYGYTF. CDR3 DNA: TGTGCCACCAGCAGAGCTGCCGGAGTGAACTATGGCTACACCTTC.

The chain joins TRBV30 to TRBJ2-5, with 9 bases aligning to TRBD1. The CDR3 spans 12 residues. Germline CDR1 is GTSNPN and CDR2 is SVGIG (reference sequence). V lost 5 bases and J lost 5; bases outside the gene matches: 3. DNA for the CDR3: TGTGCCTGGGACAGGGGGGGGGAGACCCAGTACTTC. Translated, it gives CAWDRGGETQYF.

This chain uses TRBV9 with TRBJ1-5; 8 bases align to TRBD1. Germline-derived CDR1 and CDR2 are SGDLS and YYNGEE. The CDR3 contains 15 residues. V lost 0 bases and J lost 3; bases outside the gene matches: 2. CDR3 DNA: TGTGCCAGCAGCGTAGAGGGACAGGTCAATCAGCCCCAGCATTTT. Protein sequence: CASSVEGQVNQPQHF.

The chain couples TRBV9 to TRBJ1-1; 8 bases align to TRBD1. Germline CDR1 reads SGDLS; CDR2 reads YYNGEE. V was clipped by 3 bases and J by 1 base; unmatched bases: 2. This CDR3 is 14 amino acids long. CDR3 sequence reads: CASSGQGQNTEAFF. In DNA, the CDR3 is TGTGCCAGCAGCGGACAGGGGCAGAACACTGAAGCTTTCTTT.

V usage is TRBV2 and J usage is TRBJ2-1; D tentatively reads TRBD1 or TRBD2 (5 bases each). This CDR3 has 15 amino acids. V shed 4 bases and J shed 0 bases, with 10 bases lying between them. Germline V gives CDR1 SNHLY, CDR2 FYNNEI. The CDR3 sequence: CASSVGTSSYNEQFF. For the CDR3, the DNA is TGTGCCAGCAGTGTAGGGACGTCCTCCTACAATGAGCAGTTCTTC. Looking up the rest from reference TRBV2 and TRBJ2-1 gives the full variable domain: EPEVTQTPSHQVTQMGQEVILRCVPISNHLYFYWYRQILGQKVEFLVSFYNNEISEKSEIFDDQFSVERPDGSNFTLKIRSTKLEDSAMYFCASSVGTSSYNEQFFGPGTRLTVL.

This clone was detected only once. The V call is TRBV5-4, the J call TRBJ1-3, with D unclear. Trimming shortened V by 0 bases and J by 0 bases, and 10 bases separated the two germline ends. From germline, CDR1 is SGHNT and CDR2 YYREEE (reference sequence). The CDR3 extends over 16 amino acids. CDR3 residues: CASSLDVSRSGNTIYF. CDR3 nucleotides: TGTGCCAGCAGCTTGGATGTCAGCCGCTCTGGAAACACCATATATTTT.

This clone was recorded once. CDR3 DNA: TGTGCCAGCAGTTCTGCGGGAGAGACCGGGGAGCTGTTTTTT. Protein product: CASSSAGETGELFF. V usage is TRBV6-5 and J usage is TRBJ2-2; 7 positions agree with TRBD2. This CDR3 comprises 14 residues. CDR1 is MNHEY, CDR2 SVGAGI, per germline. V lost 4 bases, J lost 5 bases, and 4 bases stayed unmatched.

The chain recombines TRBV5-5 with TRBJ2-5; 11 nucleotides line up with TRBD2. Looked up from germline, CDR1 is SGHKS and CDR2 is YYEKEE (reference sequence). With V trimmed by 3 bases and J by 4 bases, 11 bases remained unmatched. CDR3 size: 17 residues. The DNA of the CDR3 is TGTGCCAGCAGCTCAGGGGGCCTAGCGGGAGGTGGAGAGACCCAGTACTTC. Translated, it gives CASSSGGLAGGGETQYF.

This chain connects TRBV30 to TRBJ1-2; D is unclear. Germline loops: CDR1 GTSNPN, CDR2 SVGIG (reference sequence). V gave up 0 bases and J gave up 1 base, with 18 bases separating them. The CDR3 covers 17 residues. The CDR3 reads CAWSVRESLVYNYGYTF. Written as DNA, the CDR3 is TGTGCCTGGAGTGTACGGGAATCCCTAGTTTATAACTATGGCTACACCTTC.

J is TRBJ2-3 and V is TRBV13; 8 bases align to TRBD1. The V and J ends lost 1 base and 1 base, in that order; junction bases with no gene match: 1. The CDR3 is 15 residues long. In germline, CDR1 is PRHDT, CDR2 FYEKMQ (reference sequence). CDR3 loop: CASSLAGGGTDTQYF. For the CDR3, the DNA is TGTGCCAGCAGCTTAGCAGGGGGCGGCACAGATACGCAGTATTTT.

The chain uses TRBV6-1 and TRBJ1-1; maybe TRBD1 (6 bases). The CDR3 loop spans 15 amino acids. Between the trimmed V and J ends, which lost 8 bases and 1 base, there was a span of 17 bases. Germline V CDR1 and CDR2: MNHNS, SASEGT. The CDR3 coding sequence is TGTGCCAGCGCCCTCTACGGGACACAGAACACTGAAGCTTTCTTT. Its translation is CASALYGTQNTEAFF.

This chain joins TRBV15 and TRBJ2-7, with a possible D match to TRBD2 (5 bases). CDR1 is LNHNV and CDR2 is YYDKDF in the germline V gene (reference sequence). Between the trimmed V and J ends, which lost 0 bases and 5 bases, there was a span of 8 bases. The CDR3 spans 13 residues. The CDR3 DNA reads TGTGCCACCAGCAGAGATATCGGGAACGAGCAGTACTTC. It yields the protein CATSRDIGNEQYF.

The chain recombines TRBV19 with TRBJ2-7, with 11 bases identical to TRBD2. The V and J ends lost 4 bases and 2 bases, in that order; junction bases with no gene match: 4. CDR1 is LNHDA, CDR2 SQIVND, per germline (reference sequence). The CDR3 has 15 residues. The chain's CDR3 is CASSRGTSGTYEQYF. In nucleotides, the CDR3 is TGTGCCAGTAGTAGGGGGACTAGCGGCACCTACGAGCAGTACTTC.

The rearrangement uses TRBV7-8 and TRBJ2-5, with 9 bases that match TRBD1. V lost 5 bases, J lost 4 bases, and 11 bases stayed unmatched. The CDR3 runs 16 residues. Germline CDR1 reads SGHVS; CDR2 reads FQNEAQ. The chain's CDR3 is CASSAYRGRVGETQYF. CDR3 in DNA: TGTGCCAGCAGCGCATACAGGGGGCGCGTGGGAGAGACCCAGTACTTC. The variable domain in full, with the rest retrieved from reference TRBV7-8 and TRBJ2-5, is GAGVSQSPRYKVAKRGQDVALRCDPISGHVSLFWYQQALGQGPEFLTYFQNEAQLDKSGLPSDRFFAERPEGSVSTLKIQRTQQEDSAVYLCASSAYRGRVGETQYFGPGTRLLVL.

The J gene is TRBJ1-1, the V gene TRBV30, with a possible D match to TRBD1 (5 bases). The V end lost 4 bases, the J end lost 3 bases, and 12 bases lay between the germline ends. This CDR3 spans 13 amino acids. Germline values: CDR1 GTSNPN, CDR2 SVGIG (reference sequence). Here the CDR3 reads CAWTRQTDTEAFF. The CDR3 region has the DNA TGTGCCTGGACTCGGCAGACAGACACTGAAGCTTTCTTT.

V usage is TRBV5-1 and J usage is TRBJ2-7; 9 positions match TRBD2. This CDR3 has 15 amino acids. Trimming at V came to 0 bases and at J to 5 bases, leaving 6 bases not matched to a gene. Germline V gene sequence: CDR1 SGHRS, CDR2 YFSETQ. DNA of the CDR3: TGCGCCAGCAGCTTGGCCCTAGCGGGACTCGACGAGCAGTACTTC. Its translation: CASSLALAGLDEQYF.

This rearrangement joins TRBV5-6 to TRBJ2-7; 7 bases agree with TRBD1. The CDR3 has 14 amino acids. V gave up 3 bases and J gave up 3 bases; unmatched junction bases: 6. CDR1 and CDR2 from the germline V gene are SGHDT and YYEEEE. The CDR3 reads CASSWTGKGYEQYF. CDR3 coding DNA: TGTGCCAGCAGCTGGACAGGCAAAGGCTACGAGCAGTACTTC.